This T cell receptor beta chain was identified in a study of shared clonotypes between healthy human individuals. Study-wide context: The study used three CD4 naive, three CD4 memory, two CD8 naive and one CD8 memory plate per donor. Study-wide findings and caveats: Naive subsets tended to show greater estimated richness than memory subsets.

V dropped 2 bases and J dropped 2 bases, with 7 bases sitting between them. The CDR3 is 13 residues long. The V gene's germline CDR1 is MDHEN and CDR2 SYDVKM. Concerning this clone: The antigen is undetermined. The same CDR3 also results from other DNA sequences found in this sample.

The assay was run at deep level. Here immunoSEQ multiplex PCR was the method, and the copy in TCRdb shows in-frame clones only, minus some. Of about 2 million clones in the sample, just under 95% were seen once. Naivety among CD8 cells was defined by CD45RO negativity and positive CCR7 selection, thereby excluding terminally differentiated effector memory CD45RA+ cells. The receptor was isolated from a man aged 18 to 35 in good health. The chain uses TRBV28 and TRBJ2-7; D is ambiguous. Sequenced: naive CD8+ T cells sorted from blood. CDR3 region: CASSLGVTYEQYF. In nucleotides, the CDR3 is TGTGCCAGCAGTTTAGGGGTGACCTACGAGCAGTACTTC.